A single T cell receptor beta chain is shown here with its context. Amplification of TCR beta CDR3 regions was performed using RNA transcripts as template. The primer set for the first-round RT-PCR of the TCR CDR3 was HTBI. A single record per CDR3 protein comes from TCRdb applying MiXCR to the multiplex PCR reads. The sample holds 410,000 or so distinct CDR3 sequences, about 15% seen once. The data belong to a study of T cells in Graves' hyperthyroidism and ophthalmopathy. Study in general: Sampling of peripheral blood happened at initial diagnosis, prior to any treatment.

The diagnostic basis comprised clinical symptoms, serum thyroxine and TRAb, thyroid ultrasound and orbital computed tomography. With 4 bases removed from V and 0 bases from J, the gap between germline ends came to 7 bases. From germline, CDR1 is LNHDA and CDR2 SQIVND (reference sequence). This CDR3 is 13 amino acids long. The chain is built from TRBV19 and TRBJ2-7; D unresolved. The sample consisted of blood. The receptor's source is a man between 18 and 35 years old with Graves' ophthalmopathy. The DNA for the CDR3 is TGTGCCAGTAGTAAGGCAGACTCCTACGAGCAGTACTTC. Its translation: CASSKADSYEQYF.